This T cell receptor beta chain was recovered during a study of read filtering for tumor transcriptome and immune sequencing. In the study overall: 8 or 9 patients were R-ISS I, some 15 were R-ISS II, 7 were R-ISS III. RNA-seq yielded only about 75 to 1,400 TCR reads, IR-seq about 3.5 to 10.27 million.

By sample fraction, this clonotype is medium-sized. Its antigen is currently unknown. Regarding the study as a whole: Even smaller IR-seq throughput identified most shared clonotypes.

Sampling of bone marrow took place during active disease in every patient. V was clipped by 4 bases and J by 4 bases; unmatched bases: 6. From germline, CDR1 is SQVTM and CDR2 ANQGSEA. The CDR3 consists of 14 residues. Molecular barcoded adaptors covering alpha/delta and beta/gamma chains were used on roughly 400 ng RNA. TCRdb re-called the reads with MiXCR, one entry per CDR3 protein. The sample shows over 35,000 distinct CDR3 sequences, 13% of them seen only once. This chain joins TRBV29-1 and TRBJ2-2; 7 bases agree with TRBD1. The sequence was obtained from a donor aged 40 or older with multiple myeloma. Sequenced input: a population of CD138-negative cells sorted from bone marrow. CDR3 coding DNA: TGCAGCGTTGGCCAGGGGGTTAGCACCGGGGAGCTGTTTTTT. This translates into CSVGQGVSTGELFF.